This record concerns one TCR beta chain sequence. Its antigen is still unknown. This record comes from a study of cytomegalovirus exposure and HLA in healthy donors. Researchers ran the PCR with 60 Vbeta and 13 Jbeta primers. TCRdb's table, derived via immunoSEQ multiplex PCR, lists solely in-frame clones and lacks some. The data hold about 160,000 clones, with around 74% observed a single time. Regarding the study as a whole: Later analysis associated a missense DCLRE1C variant with TCR beta V- and J-gene trimming. With DRB1 most and HLA-C fewest, TCR association rates differed between HLA loci in a later analysis. Sequencing had likely introduced a cluster of highly shared sequence variants as an artifact.

Trimming took 2 bases from V and 3 from J; bases not matched to a gene: 3. Germline-derived CDR1 and CDR2 are MGHRA and YSYEKL. The CDR3 runs to 14 residues. The V and J genes are TRBV4-1 and TRBJ2-7; 8 bases are shared with TRBD1. The receptor's source is a woman between 25 and 40 years old in good health and CMV-seronegative. The sample comprised PBMCs. CDR3: CASSQPGQGYEQYF. The CDR3 DNA reads as TGCGCCAGCAGCCAACCTGGACAGGGCTACGAGCAGTACTTC.